The 20 T cell receptor beta chains given below trace back to one sample, sequenced in a study of T cell clonality in common variable immunodeficiency. Sequenced by immunoSEQ multiplex PCR; TCRdb stores in-frame clones only, minus some. Observed in the sample are roughly 58,000 clones, none of them singletons. Sequenced material: peripheral blood mononuclear cells. The source of these receptors is a person between 18 and 70 years old in good health.

This clone was recorded many times. The read terminates 3 residues ahead of where the CDR3 ends, so the germline J gene completes it. The chain has TRBV19 and TRBJ1-2; the D gene is possibly TRBD1 (5 bases). The CDR3 is 13 amino acids. Germline V gene lookup returns CDR1 LNHDA and CDR2 SQIVND (reference sequence). The part of the CDR3 DNA that was read is TGTGCTTTCCAGCAAAGGGGTAACTATGGC. It translates to CAFQQRGNYG. In full, the CDR3 is CAFQQRGNYGYTF.

This clone was found many times. CDR3 protein: CASSARDSNQPQHF. The sequenced CDR3 bases are TGTGCCAGCAGCGCCAGGGATAGCAATCAGCCC. V is TRBV5-6 and J is TRBJ1-5; a possible D gene is TRBD1 (5 bases). The sequence runs out 3 residues before the end of the CDR3; the remainder is reconstructed from the germline J gene. Between the trimmed V and J ends, which lost 4 bases and 0 bases, there was a span of 8 bases. This CDR3 comprises 14 residues. In germline, CDR1 is SGHDT, CDR2 YYEEEE.

This clone came up many times. The sequence runs out 3 residues before the end of the CDR3; the remainder is reconstructed from the germline J gene. This rearrangement joins TRBV2 to TRBJ2-1, with 10 bases that match TRBD2. Trimming removed 7 bases from V and 4 bases from J; junction bases left unmatched: 4. From germline, CDR1 is SNHLY and CDR2 FYNNEI. The CDR3 covers 14 residues. The part of the CDR3 DNA that was read is TGTGCCAGCAAACGGACTAGCGGTTACAATGAG. This sequence encodes CASKRTSGYNE. The full CDR3 protein is CASKRTSGYNEQFF.

Turning to this clone: The read finishes 3 residues shy of the CDR3 end, and the germline J gene is used to complete it. The rearrangement joins TRBV7-9 to TRBJ2-7, with 10 bases matching TRBD1. This CDR3 has 14 amino acids. Germline V gene lookup returns CDR1 SEHNR and CDR2 FQNEAQ (reference sequence). V dropped 5 bases and J dropped 6; count of bases not matched to a gene: 7. The CDR3 sequence: CASSLPGQGIEQYF. CDR3 DNA (partial): TGTGCCAGCAGCCTTCCGGGACAGGGGATCGAG. Full variable domain (outside the CDR3, taken from reference TRBV7-9 and TRBJ2-7): DTGVSQNPRHKITKRGQNVTFRCDPISEHNRLYWYRQTLGQGPEFLTYFQNEAQLEKSRLLSDRFSAERPKGSFSTLEIQRTEQGDSAMYLCASSLPGQGIEQYFGPGTRLTVT.

This clone showed up just a few times. The CDR3 end falls 3 residues outside the read, so it is completed with the germline J gene. This sequence joins TRBV7-9 and TRBJ2-3; 8 nucleotides align to TRBD2. Germline V gene data show CDR1 as SEHNR and CDR2 as FQNEAQ (reference sequence). The CDR3 extends over 14 amino acids. The V gene end was trimmed by 5 bases and the J gene end by 4 bases; junction bases not matched to a gene: 5. The part of the CDR3 DNA that was read is TGTGCCAGCAGCGTAAGAGCGGGAGCAGATACG. It translates to CASSVRAGADT. From start to end, the CDR3 is CASSVRAGADTQYF.

This clone has at least ten counts. The DNA ends 3 residues before the CDR3 does, and the rest of the CDR3 is filled in from the germline J gene. In the same sample, other DNA sequences code for this CDR3. The rearrangement joins TRBV20-1 to TRBJ1-2; 9 nucleotides match TRBD1. The CDR3 totals 17 residues. CDR1 is DFQATT and CDR2 is SNEGSKA in the germline V gene (reference sequence). The ends lost 3 bases at V and 2 bases at J; junction bases unmatched: 13. The DNA read from the CDR3 is TGCAGTGCTAGGCCTAATCGCCGGACAGGGGTAAACTATGGC. Translated, it gives CSARPNRRTGVNYG. The whole CDR3 region reads CSARPNRRTGVNYGYTF.

Ten or more counts support this clone. The CDR3 end is not reached by the read, which stops 3 residues before it; the germline J gene fills it in. V usage is TRBV10-3 and J usage is TRBJ1-2, with 7 positions matching TRBD1. This CDR3 contains 19 residues. CDR1 and CDR2 (germline): ENHRY, SYGVKD. V shed 3 bases, J shed 5 bases, and the junction held 21 bases outside the gene matches. CDR3 protein: CAISDPEDRRFPLGYGYTF. The part of the CDR3 DNA that was read is TGTGCCATCAGTGACCCCGAGGACAGGAGGTTTCCCCTTGGATATGGC.

This clone has a count of ten or more. The CDR3 extends 3 residues past the end of the read, so its final part is completed from the germline J gene. The chain links TRBV6-2 or TRBV6-3 to TRBJ2-1, with 10 bases matching TRBD2. The J segment lost 4 bases and the V segment lost 5 bases, leaving 5 bases of the junction unmatched. CDR1 is MNHEY, CDR2 SVGEGT, per germline. The CDR3 contains 15 residues. CDR3 region: CASSRTSGGYNEQFF. The DNA read from the CDR3 is TGTGCCAGCAGTCGGACTAGCGGAGGATACAATGAG.

This clone was detected many times. Coverage ceases 3 residues before the CDR3 finishes, and the germline J gene fills in the end. The chain uses TRBV7-3 and TRBJ2-6, with 7 positions matching TRBD1. Trimming cost V 6 bases and J 0 bases; bases outside gene matches: 5. The V gene's germline CDR1 is SGHTA and CDR2 FQGTGA. The CDR3 has 16 residues. The sequenced part of the CDR3 DNA is TGTGCCAGCAGTGAAGAGGGGGCCTCTGGGGCCAACGTC. Translating it yields CASSEEGASGANV. In full, the CDR3 is CASSEEGASGANVLTF.

This clone has a count of ten or more. The read terminates 3 residues ahead of where the CDR3 ends, so the germline J gene completes it. This chain uses TRBV20-1 with TRBJ2-7; 8 bases line up with TRBD1. The CDR3 sequence is 15 residues long. V was pared by 6 bases and J by 5 bases, with 15 bases of the junction left unmatched. Germline lookup yields CDR1 DFQATT and CDR2 SNEGSKA (reference sequence). This chain's CDR3 is CSAQGGGQGLDEQYF. Incomplete CDR3 DNA: TGCAGTGCCCAAGGGGGCGGACAGGGACTGGACGAG.

In its sample, this clone was seen many times. The read ends 3 residues early relative to the CDR3; the germline J gene fills the gap. The chain has TRBV5-1 and TRBJ2-1, with D hard to call. The germline gives CDR1 SGHRS, CDR2 YFSETQ. The CDR3 is made up of 16 amino acids. The ends were cut back, 2 bases at V and 5 bases at J, with 17 bases in the middle. CDR3 DNA (partial): TGCGCCAGCAGCTTTCGTGGGCAGGAACCTAACAATGAG. Encoded protein: CASSFRGQEPNNE. The entire CDR3 is CASSFRGQEPNNEQFF.

This clone has ten or more counts. The part of the CDR3 DNA that was read is TGTGCCATCAGGACGGGACAGGGATCCTACGAG. Translation: CAIRTGQGSYE. The entire CDR3 sequence reads CAIRTGQGSYEQYF. The J gene is TRBJ2-7, the V gene TRBV10-3; TRBD1 aligns across 9 bases. From the germline J gene comes the end of the CDR3, since the read stops 3 residues before it. This CDR3 region has 14 residues. Germline V gives CDR1 ENHRY, CDR2 SYGVKD. J lost 1 base, V lost 6 bases, and 4 bases had no gene match.

Comment on this clone: The sequenced fragment ends 3 residues before the CDR3 boundary, so the rest is inferred from the germline J gene. This chain connects TRBV19 to TRBJ2-7, with D possibly being TRBD1 (5 bases). This CDR3 is built from 14 residues. Germline CDR1 and CDR2: LNHDA and SQIVND (reference sequence). The V and J ends lost 0 bases and 3 bases respectively, with 9 bases between them. This CDR3 is CASSIDREDYEQYF. CDR3 bases read: TGTGCCAGTAGTATAGACAGGGAAGACTACGAG.

This clone was observed many times. The CDR3 end is not reached by the read, which stops 3 residues before it; the germline J gene fills it in. This sequence joins TRBV9 and TRBJ2-7; 13 nucleotides line up with TRBD2. After removal of 0 bases from V and 4 bases from J, the junction contained 4 bases not matched to a gene. Germline V gene lookup returns CDR1 SGDLS and CDR2 YYNGEE. This CDR3 has 16 amino acids. The sequenced CDR3 bases are TGTGCCAGCAGCGTAGGGCAGACTAGCGGGAGGTACGAG. Its translation is CASSVGQTSGRYE. The whole CDR3 sequence reads CASSVGQTSGRYEQYF.

Ten or more counts support this clone. The read stops 3 residues short of the end of the CDR3; the missing end is completed from the germline J gene. This chain uses TRBV12-3 or TRBV12-4 with TRBJ1-2; a possible D gene is TRBD1 (5 bases). There are 13 residues in the CDR3. V shed 5 bases and J shed 4 bases, with 11 bases lying between them. The CDR3 DNA, read in part, is TGTGCCAGCAGTGAGGACCAGGGCTATGGC. This gives the protein CASSEDQGYG. The CDR3, in full, reads CASSEDQGYGYTF.

This clone was found many times. The observed sequence ends 3 residues before the CDR3 terminus, with the missing tail filled in from the germline J gene. The gene calls are TRBV6-2 or TRBV6-3 and TRBJ2-1, with TRBD2 identical over 9 bases. The length of the CDR3 is 14 residues. Germline CDR1 and CDR2: MNHEY and SVGEGT. Trimming removed 4 bases from V and 8 bases from J; junction bases left unmatched: 6. CDR3 region: CASSFLAGRYEQFF. Incomplete CDR3 DNA: TGTGCCAGCAGTTTTCTAGCGGGACGCTATGAG.

This clone has a count of ten or more. The CDR3 goes on 3 residues after the read ends, and that part is filled in from the germline J gene. The chain has TRBV4-2 and TRBJ1-6, with D unclear. The CDR3 has 16 residues. The V gene's germline CDR1 is LGHNA and CDR2 YNFKEQ. Trimming pared 0 bases from V and 5 bases from J, leaving 11 bases between. The part of the CDR3 DNA that was read is TGTGCCAGCAGCCAAGAGGCTTCCAGTCATAATTCACCC. Translated: CASSQEASSHNSP. The entire CDR3 is CASSQEASSHNSPLHF.

With regard to this clone: Read coverage stops 3 residues before the CDR3 terminus; the germline J gene supplies the remainder. The chain has TRBV2 and TRBJ2-1; 10 bases match TRBD1. CDR3 size: 15 residues. V lost 4 bases to trimming and J lost 8 bases; unmatched junction nucleotides: 8. Germline V gives CDR1 SNHLY, CDR2 FYNNEI. Partial CDR3 DNA: TGTGCCAGCAGTGGGGAGGGGGACAGGGGATATGAG. This codes for CASSGEGDRGYE. From start to end, the CDR3 is CASSGEGDRGYEQFF.

This clone was seen repeatedly, ten times or more. The CDR3 is cut off 3 residues early in the read; its end comes from the germline J gene. The J gene is TRBJ2-2, the V gene TRBV4-1; a weak D match, TRBD1 (6 bases). In germline, CDR1 is MGHRA, CDR2 YSYEKL. Trimming removed 1 base at V and 6 bases at J, with 12 bases between. The CDR3 runs to 15 residues. The sequenced part of the CDR3 DNA is TGCGCCAGCAGCCAAGTCTGGGGGCGAGCCGGGGAG. It translates to CASSQVWGRAGE. The whole CDR3 protein reads CASSQVWGRAGELFF.

The table lists this clone with many counts. CDR3: CASSGSGYGYTF. Incomplete CDR3 DNA: TGTGCCAGCAGTGGCTCGGGCTATGGC. The gene calls are TRBV6-1 and TRBJ1-2; no definite D call. The read gets to within 3 residues of the CDR3 end, and the germline J gene fills in the rest. CDR1 is MNHNS, CDR2 SASEGT, per germline. Deletions cut 4 bases from V and 4 bases from J, with 7 bases between. CDR3 size: 12 residues.